In its sample, the clone carrying this T cell receptor (beta chain) was seen many times. TCRdb re-called clones via MiXCR from the PCR reads. The data hold more than 15,000 clones, with about 31% observed a single time. No treatment of any kind had been given to any patient before thyroid surgery. The CDR3 has 16 amino acids. Looked up from germline, CDR1 is MGHRA and CDR2 is YSYEKL. V shed 0 bases and J shed 0 bases, with 9 bases lying between them. The record originates from a study of metastatic and nonmetastatic thyroid tumors. Study-wide background: Repertoires were compared across blood and tumor or nodule tissue from malignant and benign thyroid patients.

Source material: blood. The TCR sequence derives from a female donor with papillary thyroid cancer or a benign thyroid nodule (not recorded which). Some clones in this sample may be carry-over from other donors' samples. The chain recombines TRBV4-1 with TRBJ1-3; no reliable D call. CDR3: CASSQDYPGSGNTIYF. CDR3 DNA sequence: TGCGCCAGCAGCCAAGATTACCCCGGCTCTGGAAACACCATATATTTT.